This T cell receptor (beta chain) appears in the sequencing data of a study of T-cell reconstitution after alpha-beta-depleted transplantation in children. V was cut by 7 bases and J by 6 bases, with 19 bases left in between. The length of the CDR3 is 15 residues. This clonotype was observed a few times. During its preparation, the TCRbeta library received unique molecular identifiers. TCRdb passed the PCR reads through MiXCR, listing each CDR3 protein once. Of 450,000 to 500,000 distinct CDR3 sequences in the sample, around 13% were seen once. The V and J genes are TRBV12-3 or TRBV12-4 and TRBJ2-1; D gene ambiguous. This receptor was obtained from a human donor who donated a stem cell graft to a child with combined immunodeficiency. The sample was PBMCs from the stem cell graft donor, taken from the stem cell graft. The CDR3 spells CASTTDEASPNEQFF. The CDR3 nucleotides are TGTGCCAGCACTACGGACGAGGCCTCCCCCAATGAGCAGTTCTTC.